A selection of T cell receptor beta chains follows, all from one sample in a study of T cell changes during pregnancy in multiple sclerosis. The data were produced by immunoSEQ multiplex PCR, yet TCRdb's version contains in-frame clones alone and is incomplete. The table has some 120,000 clones, approximately 96% seen once; the top ten hold roughly 0.45%. The source material was peripheral blood, sampled after pregnancy. The receptors here all came from a female donor with multiple sclerosis, enrolled in a pregnancy study. Both conserved end residues are part of each CDR3. Fields, in order: V gene, D gene, clone size, J gene, CDR3 DNA, CDR3 protein. D genes are given only for firm matches. The size entry is marked missing in some rows and otherwise reads once, few, many or a size class.

V: TRBV7-9; D: TRBD2; size: .; J: TRBJ2-5; DNA: TGTGCCAGCAGCTTATTCGGAGGGGAGGGTGAGACCCAGTACTTC; CDR3: CASSLFGGEGETQYF
V: TRBV28; D: .; size: once; J: TRBJ1-5; DNA: TGTGCCAGCAGTTCATACACGGACTTAGGGCCCCAGCATTTT; CDR3: CASSSYTDLGPQHF
V: TRBV19; D: .; size: .; J: TRBJ1-4; DNA: TGTGCCAGTAGTATGGGCCTTCAGCGGATACTATTAACAACTAATGAAAAACTGTTTTTT; CDR3: CASSMGLQRILLTTNEKLFF
V: TRBV5-1; D: TRBD2; size: .; J: TRBJ2-7; DNA: TGCGCCAGCAGCCCTAGGACGGGAGGGGACTCCTACGAGCAGTACTTC; CDR3: CASSPRTGGDSYEQYF
V: TRBV25-1; D: .; size: .; J: TRBJ1-1; DNA: TGTGCCAGCAGTGATTGGAGGTCCAACACTGAAGCTTTCTTT; CDR3: CASSDWRSNTEAFF
V: TRBV2; D: .; size: .; J: TRBJ1-5; DNA: TGTGCCAGCAGTTCCTTCACAGGGAGGGGGAATCAGCCCCAGCATTTT; CDR3: CASSSFTGRGNQPQHF
V: TRBV9; D: TRBD1; size: .; J: TRBJ2-2; DNA: TGTGCCAGCAGCGTAGGGACAGGGGATATTACCGGGGAGCTGTTTTTT; CDR3: CASSVGTGDITGELFF
V: TRBV11-2; D: .; size: .; J: TRBJ1-1; DNA: TGTGCCAGCAGCTTGCCGAGGGCCACTGAAGCTTTCTTT; CDR3: CASSLPRATEAFF
V: TRBV28; D: .; size: once; J: TRBJ1-2; DNA: TGTGCCAGCAGTACTTACTATGGCTACACCTTC; CDR3: CASSTYYGYTF
V: TRBV13; D: .; size: .; J: TRBJ2-1; DNA: TGTGCCAGCAGCCTGCCCGGGACTTTATACAATGAGCAGTTCTTC; CDR3: CASSLPGTLYNEQFF
V: TRBV11-2; D: .; size: .; J: TRBJ2-3; DNA: TGTGCCAGCAGCTTAGATCGGCGTTGGGGGCGCGGCACAGATACGCAGTATTTT; CDR3: CASSLDRRWGRGTDTQYF
V: TRBV6-5; D: TRBD1; size: .; J: TRBJ2-7; DNA: TGTGCCAGCAGTTCAACAGGGGCGACTTTTTACGAGCAGTACTTC; CDR3: CASSSTGATFYEQYF
V: TRBV28; D: TRBD1; size: .; J: TRBJ2-7; DNA: TGTGCCAGCAGTTTAGGGCCGGGACAGGGGTATACCTACGAGCAGTACTTC; CDR3: CASSLGPGQGYTYEQYF
V: TRBV28; D: TRBD2; size: .; J: TRBJ2-1; DNA: TGTGCCAGCAGTTTGGGCGGCGGGAGGCTCTACAATGAGCAGTTCTTC; CDR3: CASSLGGGRLYNEQFF
V: TRBV5-1; D: .; size: .; J: TRBJ2-7; DNA: TGCGCCAGCAGGCGAGTCGAAGATTCACCCCCCTACGAGCAGTACTTC; CDR3: CASRRVEDSPPYEQYF
V: TRBV2; D: TRBD2; size: .; J: TRBJ2-1; DNA: TGTGCCAGCTATCCCGGGACTAAAGACCGTACAAAGTACAATGAGCAGTTCTTC; CDR3: CASYPGTKDRTKYNEQFF
V: TRBV7-2; D: .; size: .; J: TRBJ2-7; DNA: TGTGCCAGCAAGGAGGGCAACTACGAGCAGTACTTC; CDR3: CASKEGNYEQYF
V: TRBV5-1; D: .; size: .; J: TRBJ2-2; DNA: TGCGCCAGCAGCTTGGGGACAACGAACACCGGGGAGCTGTTTTTT; CDR3: CASSLGTTNTGELFF
V: TRBV7-8; D: TRBD1; size: .; J: TRBJ1-4; DNA: TGTGCCACCAGGGGGACAGATAATGAAAAACTGTTTTTT; CDR3: CATRGTDNEKLFF
V: TRBV10-3; D: .; size: .; J: TRBJ2-7; DNA: TGTGCCATCACCCCCACGGAGGACGGTAAAACCTACGAGCAGTACTTC; CDR3: CAITPTEDGKTYEQYF
V: TRBV6-1; D: TRBD1; size: .; J: TRBJ2-7; DNA: TGTGCCAGCAGTGAACCGGGACAGGGCTCCTACGAGCAGTACTTC; CDR3: CASSEPGQGSYEQYF
V: TRBV7-9; D: TRBD1; size: .; J: TRBJ2-7; DNA: TGTGCCAGCAGTAGCACCGGGACAGGGGTCCGAAGGGGCTACGAGCAGTACTTC; CDR3: CASSSTGTGVRRGYEQYF
V: TRBV18; D: .; size: .; J: TRBJ1-1; DNA: TGTGCCAGCTCACCGCGGAGGGACGGCACTGAAGCTTTCTTT; CDR3: CASSPRRDGTEAFF
V: TRBV6-5; D: TRBD1; size: .; J: TRBJ1-1; DNA: TGTGCCAGCAGTTACTCCGGGACAGGGAACACTGAAGCTTTCTTT; CDR3: CASSYSGTGNTEAFF
V: TRBV7-9; D: .; size: .; J: TRBJ2-7; DNA: TGTGCCAGCAGCGGACTCATTGGCGAGCAGTACTTC; CDR3: CASSGLIGEQYF
V: TRBV4-2; D: TRBD2; size: .; J: TRBJ2-3; DNA: TGTGCCAGCAGCCTGGGGACCTCCGGGACTACTAGCACAGATACGCAGTATTTT; CDR3: CASSLGTSGTTSTDTQYF
V: TRBV7-8; D: TRBD2; size: .; J: TRBJ2-1; DNA: TGTGCCAGCAGCTTCGGAGCGGGAGAGTACAATGAGCAGTTCTTC; CDR3: CASSFGAGEYNEQFF
V: TRBV7-2; D: .; size: .; J: TRBJ2-1; DNA: TGTGCCAGCAGCTTAGGGGACAACTACAATGAGCAGTTCTTC; CDR3: CASSLGDNYNEQFF
V: TRBV27; D: .; size: .; J: TRBJ2-2; DNA: TGTGCCAGCAGTTTGGGGCCCGGGGAGCTGTTTTTT; CDR3: CASSLGPGELFF
V: TRBV7-9; D: .; size: few; J: TRBJ2-7; DNA: TGTGCCAGCAGCTTCCGGGACTCAACCTACGAGCAGTACTTC; CDR3: CASSFRDSTYEQYF
V: TRBV19; D: TRBD2; size: .; J: TRBJ2-1; DNA: TGTGCCAGTAGTGTGATAAGCGGGAGAGGGAACAATGAGCAGTTCTTC; CDR3: CASSVISGRGNNEQFF
V: TRBV5-1; D: .; size: .; J: TRBJ1-1; DNA: TGCGCCAGCAGCTTGGATCAGGCGAACACTGAAGCTTTCTTT; CDR3: CASSLDQANTEAFF
V: TRBV2; D: .; size: .; J: TRBJ1-5; DNA: TGTGCCAGCAGTGGAGGGGGTCTCTATCAGCCCCAGCATTTT; CDR3: CASSGGGLYQPQHF
V: TRBV9; D: .; size: .; J: TRBJ2-5; DNA: TGTGCCAGCAGCGCCTACTCAGGGGCCGAAGAAGAGACCCAGTACTTC; CDR3: CASSAYSGAEEETQYF
V: TRBV30; D: TRBD2; size: .; J: TRBJ2-1; DNA: TGTGCCTGGAGTGCTCGGGGGAGGGGTTACAATGAGCAGTTCTTC; CDR3: CAWSARGRGYNEQFF
V: TRBV6-5; D: .; size: .; J: TRBJ1-5; DNA: TGTGCCAGCAGTACTACGGGACATTTTTCGCCCCAGCATTTT; CDR3: CASSTTGHFSPQHF